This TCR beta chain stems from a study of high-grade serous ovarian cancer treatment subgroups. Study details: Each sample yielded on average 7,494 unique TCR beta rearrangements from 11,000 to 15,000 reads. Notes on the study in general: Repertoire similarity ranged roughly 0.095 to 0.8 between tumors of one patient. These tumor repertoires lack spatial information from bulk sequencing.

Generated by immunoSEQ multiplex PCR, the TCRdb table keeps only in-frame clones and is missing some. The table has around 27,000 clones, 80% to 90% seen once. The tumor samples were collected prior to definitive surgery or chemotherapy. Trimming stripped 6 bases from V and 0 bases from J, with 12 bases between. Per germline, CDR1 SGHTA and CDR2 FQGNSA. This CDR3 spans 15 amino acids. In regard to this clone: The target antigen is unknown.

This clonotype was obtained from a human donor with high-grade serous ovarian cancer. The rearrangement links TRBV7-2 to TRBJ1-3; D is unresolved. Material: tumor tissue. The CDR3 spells CASRLAHYSGNTIYF. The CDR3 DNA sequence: TGTGCCAGCAGGCTTGCTCACTACTCTGGAAACACCATATATTTT. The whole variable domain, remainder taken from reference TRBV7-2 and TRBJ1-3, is GAGVSQSPSNKVTEKGKDVELRCDPISGHTALYWYRQSLGQGLEFLIYFQGNSAPDKSGLPSDRFSAERTGGSVSTLTIQRTQQEDSAVYLCASRLAHYSGNTIYFGEGSWLTVV.